The sequence of this T cell receptor beta chain was determined in a study of shared clonotypes between healthy human individuals. Findings of the study overall: It was expected that sequencing depth would affect clonotype sharing among donors.

Regarding this clone: The antigen remains unidentified.

Authors' data handling: ImmunoSEQ junction-only sequences lacked quality scores, so their filtering differed. The data were produced by immunoSEQ multiplex PCR, yet TCRdb's version contains in-frame clones alone and is incomplete. Clone size and the V and J calls come from that table; the DNA yielded D and trimming. The table shows 1,400,000 or so clones, with 98% occurring only once. There are 14 residues in the CDR3. After removal of 6 bases from V and 6 bases from J, the junction contained 11 bases not matched to a gene. Germline V gene sequence: CDR1 MDHEN, CDR2 SYDVKM. This TCR was sampled from a man aged 30 to 45 in good health. Source material: naive CD4+ T cells sorted from blood. Sample subset: CD45RA+ positively selected. The V call is TRBV28, the J call TRBJ2-7; the match to TRBD2 covers 7 bases. CDR3 sequence reads: CASRGSGRPLEQYF. The CDR3 bases are TGTGCCAGCAGGGGTAGCGGGCGCCCTCTCGAGCAGTACTTC.